A selection of T cell receptor beta chains follows, all from one sample in a study of blood T cell repertoires in COVID-19. Here immunoSEQ multiplex PCR was the method, and the copy in TCRdb shows in-frame clones only, minus some. The repertoire consists of roughly 310,000 clones, with around 91% occurring once and the leading ten covering over 8%. The sequenced sample consisted of PBMCs or T cells enriched from blood (not recorded which). Receptors were obtained from a woman aged 35 to 49 who had recovered from COVID-19. Each CDR3 is given with its conserved first and last residue. Fields, in order: V gene, clone size, J gene, D gene, CDR3 protein, CDR3 DNA. A D gene is named only where the DNA matches it firmly. For some rows the clone size is stated as once, few or many, or as a class when expanded; others skip it.

TRBV19	NA	TRBJ2-5	NA	CASSYGTNQETQYF	TGTGCCAGTAGTTATGGGACAAACCAAGAGACCCAGTACTTC
TRBV28	once	TRBJ1-2	TRBD1	CASRTGADGYTF	TGTGCCAGCAGGACAGGGGCGGACGGCTACACCTTC
TRBV18	NA	TRBJ2-3	NA	CASSPRVQAGTDTQYF	TGTGCCAGCTCACCACGAGTCCAAGCAGGTACAGATACGCAGTATTTT
TRBV15	NA	TRBJ1-1	TRBD1	CATSSRGQDTEAFF	TGTGCCACCAGCAGCAGGGGGCAGGACACTGAAGCTTTCTTT
TRBV7-3	NA	TRBJ1-1	NA	CASSPHPGQNTEAFF	TGTGCCAGCAGCCCCCATCCGGGACAGAACACTGAAGCTTTCTTT
TRBV5-1	NA	TRBJ2-2	TRBD2	CASSLSGGAGELFF	TGCGCCAGCAGCCTGTCGGGGGGGGCCGGGGAGCTGTTTTTT
TRBV28	NA	TRBJ1-6	NA	CASRPLQGPHGSPLHF	TGTGCCAGCAGACCCCTCCAGGGCCCCCATGGATCACCCCTCCACTTT
TRBV4-3	NA	TRBJ2-5	TRBD2	CASSQNGLAGRRETQYF	TGCGCCAGCAGCCAAAACGGACTAGCGGGGCGGAGGGAGACCCAGTACTTC
TRBV12-3/TRBV12-4	NA	TRBJ2-5	NA	CASSAGEETQYF	TGTGCCAGCAGCGCAGGGGAAGAGACCCAGTACTTC
TRBV2	NA	TRBJ1-2	TRBD1	CASSDPQGTTYGYTF	TGTGCCAGCAGTGATCCACAGGGGACCACCTATGGCTACACCTTC
TRBV9	NA	TRBJ1-6	NA	CASSVGSNSPLHF	TGTGCCAGCAGCGTAGGGAGTAATTCACCCCTCCACTTT
TRBV29-1	NA	TRBJ2-3	TRBD2	CSVEDYSGRAHGTQYF	TGCAGCGTTGAAGATTACAGCGGGAGGGCCCACGGTACGCAGTATTTT
TRBV28	few	TRBJ2-7	NA	CASSQPGDLSYEQYF	TGTGCCAGCAGTCAGCCGGGGGACCTCTCCTACGAGCAGTACTTC
TRBV29-1	few	TRBJ2-1	NA	CSAVPLSVNEQFF	TGCAGCGCAGTTCCACTGAGCGTCAATGAGCAGTTCTTC
TRBV29-1	few	TRBJ1-6	TRBD1	CSPLDRDRVYNSPLHF	TGCAGCCCCCTGGACCGGGACAGGGTTTATAATTCACCCCTCCACTTT
TRBV10-3	NA	TRBJ2-7	TRBD2	CATRSTSGSYEQYF	TGTGCCACCCGCTCGACTAGCGGGAGCTACGAGCAGTACTTC
TRBV9	once	TRBJ2-7	TRBD1	CASSAGQGLTYEQYF	TGTGCCAGCAGCGCGGGACAGGGGTTGACCTACGAGCAGTACTTC
TRBV28	NA	TRBJ2-7	TRBD1	CASRLQGVYEQYF	TGTGCCAGCCGCCTACAGGGGGTGTACGAGCAGTACTTC
TRBV11-3	NA	TRBJ2-6	TRBD1	CAIQIQGAHSGANVLTF	TGTGCCATTCAAATACAGGGGGCCCACTCTGGGGCCAACGTCCTGACTTTC
TRBV24-1	NA	TRBJ2-3	TRBD2	CATSDLTSGTTDTQYF	TGTGCCACCAGTGATTTGACGAGCGGGACCACAGATACGCAGTATTTT
TRBV7-8	NA	TRBJ2-5	NA	CASISTQGQETQYF	TGTGCCAGCATTTCTACCCAGGGGCAAGAGACCCAGTACTTC
TRBV5-4	NA	TRBJ1-2	TRBD1	CASSFRTGEFYGYTF	TGTGCCAGCAGCTTCAGGACAGGAGAATTCTATGGCTACACCTTC
TRBV5-1	NA	TRBJ1-3	NA	CASSLEGSSGNTIYF	TGCGCCAGCAGCTTAGAAGGGAGCTCTGGAAACACCATATATTTT
TRBV24-1	NA	TRBJ2-1	TRBD2	CATSDPRTSGDEQFF	TGTGCCACCAGTGATCCTCGGACTAGCGGGGATGAGCAGTTCTTC
TRBV9	NA	TRBJ2-1	TRBD2	CASSGGLAGYNEQFF	TGTGCCAGCAGCGGCGGACTAGCGGGTTACAATGAGCAGTTCTTC
TRBV27	NA	TRBJ1-2	TRBD1	CASSPNYRDSYGYTF	TGTGCCAGCAGCCCAAATTACCGGGACAGCTATGGCTACACCTTC
TRBV18	NA	TRBJ2-7	TRBD2	CASSPSLLAGAGDEQYF	TGTGCCAGCTCACCATCATTACTAGCGGGAGCTGGTGATGAGCAGTACTTC
TRBV28	NA	TRBJ1-6	TRBD1	CASSRSRDRGLSPLHF	TGTGCCAGCAGCCGAAGCCGGGACAGGGGGCTTTCACCCCTCCACTTT
TRBV6-2/TRBV6-3	NA	TRBJ2-7	NA	CASSRGPSGSPYEQYF	TGTGCCAGCAGTCGCGGGCCGAGCGGTTCCCCCTACGAGCAGTACTTC
TRBV19	NA	TRBJ1-6	TRBD1	CASTSGQYNSPLHF	TGTGCCAGTACCTCGGGACAGTATAATTCACCCCTCCACTTT
TRBV5-1	NA	TRBJ2-7	TRBD2	CASSSAGRPYEQYF	TGCGCCAGCAGCTCAGCGGGGAGACCCTACGAGCAGTACTTC
TRBV7-9	NA	TRBJ2-2	TRBD2	CASSLVLGLPTGELFF	TGTGCCAGCAGCTTAGTCTTGGGACTACCTACCGGGGAGCTGTTTTTT
TRBV18	NA	TRBJ2-1	NA	CASSDLGGTYNEQFF	TGTGCCAGCTCAGACCTTGGGGGGACCTACAATGAGCAGTTCTTC
TRBV18	NA	TRBJ2-5	TRBD2	CASSPGPGLAELRETQYF	TGTGCCAGCTCACCGGGACCGGGACTAGCGGAACTCCGGGAGACCCAGTACTTC
TRBV9	NA	TRBJ1-3	NA	CASSVRGDSGNTIYF	TGTGCCAGCAGCGTTCGGGGGGACTCTGGAAACACCATATATTTT
TRBV7-9	NA	TRBJ1-1	TRBD1	CASSAGQGAMDEAFF	TGTGCCAGCAGCGCAGGACAGGGGGCAATGGATGAAGCTTTCTTT
TRBV29-1	NA	TRBJ2-7	NA	CSVGRRPVYEQYF	TGCAGCGTCGGACGGAGGCCGGTCTACGAGCAGTACTTC
TRBV30	few	TRBJ2-3	NA	CAWSPGISTDTQYF	TGTGCCTGGAGCCCAGGAATATCAACAGATACGCAGTATTTT
TRBV2	once	TRBJ2-7	NA	CASIRRLSYEQYF	TGTGCCAGCATCCGGAGACTTAGCTACGAGCAGTACTTC
TRBV21-1	once	TRBJ1-2	NA	CASSKQGAGGYTF	TGTGCCAGCAGCAAACAGGGGGCGGGAGGCTACACCTTC
TRBV20-1	NA	TRBJ1-5	NA	CSASQGSNQPQHF	TGCAGTGCCAGTCAGGGTAGCAATCAGCCCCAGCATTTT
TRBV7-3	NA	TRBJ2-1	NA	CASSLAGSRASNEQFF	TGTGCCAGCAGCTTAGCCGGGAGCCGGGCATCCAATGAGCAGTTCTTC
TRBV28	NA	TRBJ2-7	TRBD1	CASTLTLGTGGGEQYF	TGTGCCAGCACCCTAACCTTGGGGACAGGGGGCGGTGAGCAGTACTTC
TRBV9	NA	TRBJ2-2	NA	CASSARGAETGELFF	TGTGCCAGCAGTGCCAGGGGGGCGGAGACCGGGGAGCTGTTTTTT
TRBV11-3	NA	TRBJ2-4	NA	CASSPGTKNIQYF	TGTGCCAGCAGCCCCGGGACTAAAAACATTCAGTACTTC
TRBV30	NA	TRBJ1-1	NA	CAWSGNINTEAFF	TGTGCCTGGAGTGGTAACATCAACACTGAAGCTTTCTTT
TRBV19	once	TRBJ2-3	TRBD2	CASSTGLAGGVDTQYF	TGTGCCAGTAGTACGGGACTAGCGGGGGGGGTGGATACGCAGTATTTT
TRBV5-1	NA	TRBJ2-1	NA	CASSLEGSSYNEQFF	TGCGCCAGCAGCTTGGAGGGGTCCTCCTACAATGAGCAGTTCTTC
TRBV4-1	NA	TRBJ1-1	NA	CASSQDTVMSFF	TGCGCCAGCAGCCAAGATACAGTAATGTCTTTCTTT
TRBV15	NA	TRBJ1-1	NA	CATSRDRLNHEPFF	TGTGCCACCAGCAGAGATCGACTCAACCACGAACCTTTCTTT
TRBV10-3	few	TRBJ1-2	NA	CAISDRVADCTF	TGTGCCATCAGTGATCGGGTTGCAGATTGCACCTTC
TRBV6-2/TRBV6-3	NA	TRBJ2-1	TRBD1	CASSNGQGARDEQFF	TGTGCCAGCAGTAATGGACAGGGGGCGCGGGATGAGCAGTTCTTC
TRBV27	NA	TRBJ2-2	NA	CASSLAGTTNTGELFF	TGTGCCAGCAGTTTAGCCGGGACAACGAACACCGGGGAGCTGTTTTTT